The 3 T cell receptor beta chains given below trace back to one sample, sequenced in a study of blood T cell repertoires in COVID-19 (dated by TCRdb to 2018 to 2021). Library construction relied on the immunoSEQ multiplex PCR assay. What TCRdb holds here is the immuneACCESS table cut down to in-frame rearrangements. Part of the clones is not present; checked against another copy, under half of the missing clones reflect an unresolved V gene, and the others are unexplained. Within this sample are hundreds of thousands of clones, with roughly 84% of them counted one time only. Clones ranked in the top ten supply over 15% of the sample. Sequenced sample: peripheral blood. The source of these receptors is an elderly woman with active or convalescent COVID-19.

The rearrangement uses TRBV11-2 and TRBJ2-7; maybe TRBD1 (6 bases). The CDR3 is 15 amino acids. Germline CDR1 reads SGHAT; CDR2 reads FQNNGV. V lost 5 bases and J 0 bases, leaving 14 bases between the germline ends. CDR3 DNA: TGTGCCAGCAGCGCGTACTTCAGGGGCTCCTACGAGCAGTACTTC. This encodes CASSAYFRGSYEQYF.

This clone appeared once. The chain carries TRBV7-2 and TRBJ2-5; D possibly corresponds to TRBD2 (6 bases). Trimming cost V 5 bases and J 5 bases, with 21 bases left between them. The germline CDR1 and CDR2 sequences are SGHTA and FQGNSA. This CDR3 region has 16 residues. The CDR3 nucleotides are TGTGCCAGCAGCCCGGGGGTAGTGGTGAAAGGGGAGACCCAGTACTTC. Amino acids: CASSPGVVVKGETQYF.

The chain carries TRBV3-1 (or the pseudogene TRBV3-2) and TRBJ1-2; 7 bases align to TRBD1. CDR1 is LGHDT and CDR2 is YNNKEL in the germline V gene (reference sequence). CDR3 length equals 13 residues. V shed 6 bases, J shed 6 bases, and the junction held 7 bases outside the gene matches. The CDR3 nucleotides are TGTGCCAGCAGACTGACAGGGAGGCATGGCTACACCTTC. Translation: CASRLTGRHGYTF.